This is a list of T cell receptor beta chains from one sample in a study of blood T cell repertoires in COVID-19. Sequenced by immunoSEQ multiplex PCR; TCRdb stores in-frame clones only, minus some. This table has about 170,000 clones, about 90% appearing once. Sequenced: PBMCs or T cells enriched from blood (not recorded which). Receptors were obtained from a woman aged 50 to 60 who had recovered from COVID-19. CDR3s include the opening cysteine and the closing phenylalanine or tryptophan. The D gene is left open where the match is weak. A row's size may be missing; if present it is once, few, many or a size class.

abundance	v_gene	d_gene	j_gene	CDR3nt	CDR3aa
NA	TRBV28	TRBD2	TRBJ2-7	TGTGCCAGCAGTCTCAGGACTAGCGGGAGTTTTTACGAGCAGTACTTC	CASSLRTSGSFYEQYF
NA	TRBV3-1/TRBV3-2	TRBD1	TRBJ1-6	TGTGCCAGCAGCCGACGCGGGACAGGGGTACATAATTCACCCCTCCACTTT	CASSRRGTGVHNSPLHF
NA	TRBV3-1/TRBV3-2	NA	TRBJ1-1	TGTGCCAGCAGCCAAGGGCAGTGGAACACTGAAGCTTTCTTT	CASSQGQWNTEAFF
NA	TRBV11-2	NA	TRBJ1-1	TGTGCCAGCAGCTTAGGAACATATCTTCAAGCTTTCTTT	CASSLGTYLQAFF
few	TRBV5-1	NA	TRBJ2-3	TGCGCCAGCAGCTCCAGGACTGGGGGCACAGATACGCAGTATTTT	CASSSRTGGTDTQYF
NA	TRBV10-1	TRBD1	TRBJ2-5	TGCGCCAGCAGTGCGAGGACAGGGGGCACGGGGACCCAGTACTTC	CASSARTGGTGTQYF
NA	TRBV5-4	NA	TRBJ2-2	TGTGCCAGCAGCTGGGGGGCGAACACCGGGGAGCTGTTTTTT	CASSWGANTGELFF
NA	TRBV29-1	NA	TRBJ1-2	TGCAGCGTTGATTTCCGAGAATATGGCTACACCTTC	CSVDFREYGYTF
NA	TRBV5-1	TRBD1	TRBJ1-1	TGCGCCAGCAGCTTTCGACAGGGCGAAGCTTTCTTT	CASSFRQGEAFF
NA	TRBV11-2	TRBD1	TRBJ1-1	TGTGCCAGCAGCTTCACAGGGGTGGGTGAAGCTTTCTTT	CASSFTGVGEAFF